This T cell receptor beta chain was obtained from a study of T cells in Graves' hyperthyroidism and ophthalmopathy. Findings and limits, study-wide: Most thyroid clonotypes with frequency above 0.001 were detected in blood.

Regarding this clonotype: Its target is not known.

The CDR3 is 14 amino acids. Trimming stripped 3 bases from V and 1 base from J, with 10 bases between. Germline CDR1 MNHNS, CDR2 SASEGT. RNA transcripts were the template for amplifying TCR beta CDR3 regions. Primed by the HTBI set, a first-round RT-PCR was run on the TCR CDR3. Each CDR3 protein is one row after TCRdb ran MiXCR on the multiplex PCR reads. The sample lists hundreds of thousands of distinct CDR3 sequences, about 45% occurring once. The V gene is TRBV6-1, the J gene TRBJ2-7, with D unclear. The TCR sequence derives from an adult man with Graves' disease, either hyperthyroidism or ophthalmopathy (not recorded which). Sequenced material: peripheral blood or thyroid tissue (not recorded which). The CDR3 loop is CASSESGPSYEQYF. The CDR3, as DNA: TGTGCCAGCAGTGAGAGTGGTCCATCCTACGAGCAGTACTTC.